Below, 13 T cell receptor beta chains from the same sample are listed, as sequenced in a study of blood T cell repertoires in COVID-19 (dated by TCRdb to 2018 to 2021). The method was the immunoSEQ multiplex PCR assay. This immuneACCESS table, as held by TCRdb, lists in-frame sequences with V and J called but not all clones. Of the missing ones, under half trace to an unresolved V gene in checked studies; the others have no known cause. This sample comprises approximately 58,000 clones, roughly four fifths of them detected only once. 25% to 35% of the sample is taken by the ten largest. Sequencing input: peripheral blood. The receptors come from a man in his 60s with COVID-19, enrolled during active disease.

The chain has TRBV2 and TRBJ2-5, with D perhaps matching TRBD2 (5 bases). This CDR3 has 13 residues. Germline CDR1 and CDR2: SNHLY and FYNNEI. V was trimmed by 5 bases and J by 4 bases, leaving 11 bases between them. CDR3 DNA: TGTGCCAGCAGTAAGGACCGGGGAGAGACCCAGTACTTC. It translates to CASSKDRGETQYF. Full variable domain (remainder filled in from reference TRBV2 and TRBJ2-5): EPEVTQTPSHQVTQMGQEVILRCVPISNHLYFYWYRQILGQKVEFLVSFYNNEISEKSEIFDDQFSVERPDGSNFTLKIRSTKLEDSAMYFCASSKDRGETQYFGPGTRLLVL.

The V call is TRBV9, the J call TRBJ2-2; possibly TRBD1 for D (6 bases). The germline CDR1 and CDR2 sequences are SGDLS and YYNGEE. V was shortened by 1 base and J by 6 bases, with 7 bases between the two germline ends. The CDR3 is 13 amino acids. Here the CDR3 reads CASSVTGSGELFF. CDR3 bases: TGTGCCAGCAGCGTAACAGGGTCCGGGGAGCTGTTTTTT.

This clone was counted between two and nine times. The chain is built from TRBV4-3 and TRBJ2-1, with 9 nucleotides matching TRBD2. The germline V gene encodes CDR1 LGHNA and CDR2 YSLEER. This CDR3 region has 13 residues. V lost 3 bases, J lost 12 bases, and 6 bases stayed unmatched. In nucleotides, the CDR3 is TGCGCCAGCAGCCAGCGGGGGGGAGAAGGGCAGTTCTTC. Its translation: CASSQRGGEGQFF.

The chain couples TRBV2 to TRBJ1-2, with D possibly being TRBD1 (6 bases). The ends were cut back, 4 bases at V and 5 bases at J, with 8 bases in the middle. The CDR3 has 12 amino acids. Germline V gives CDR1 SNHLY, CDR2 FYNNEI. CDR3 sequence reads: CASSGQVYGYTF. In DNA, the CDR3 is TGTGCCAGCAGTGGACAGGTATATGGCTACACCTTC.

The gene calls are TRBV15 and TRBJ1-1; no definite D call. Trimming left V 0 bases short and J 0 bases short, with 8 bases between. The CDR3 is 15 amino acids. The germline CDR1 and CDR2 sequences are LNHNV and YYDKDF (reference sequence). The CDR3 DNA sequence: TGTGCCACCAGCAGAGAAGGAGGGCTGAACACTGAAGCTTTCTTT. Translation gives CATSREGGLNTEAFF.

This chain links TRBV27 with TRBJ2-2; D ambiguous. V lost 2 bases and J 6 bases, leaving 10 bases between the germline ends. Germline values: CDR1 MNHEY, CDR2 SMNVEV (reference sequence). The CDR3 runs 14 residues. The CDR3 protein is CASSLPGLAGELFF. Written as DNA, the CDR3 is TGTGCCAGCAGTTTACCGGGTCTCGCCGGGGAGCTGTTTTTT.

The chain combines TRBV6-5 with TRBJ1-2, with D possibly matching TRBD1 (6 bases). Germline CDR1 MNHEY, CDR2 SVGAGI. The V end was cut by 7 bases, the J end by 4 bases, with 16 bases between. The CDR3 runs 14 residues. The CDR3 here is CASMSRGHIYGYTF. The CDR3, as DNA: TGTGCCAGCATGTCCCGGGGACACATCTATGGCTACACCTTC.

The rearrangement links TRBV19 to TRBJ1-4; D might be TRBD1 (5 bases). CDR3 length: 14 amino acids. The V gene's germline CDR1 is LNHDA and CDR2 SQIVND (reference sequence). V lost 5 bases, J lost 8 bases, and 15 bases lay in between. The CDR3 reads CASSPVGVREKLFF. The DNA of the CDR3 is TGTGCCAGTAGTCCCGTAGGGGTTAGGGAAAAACTGTTTTTT. The full variable domain, with the rest looked up from reference TRBV19 and TRBJ1-4, is DGGITQSPKYLFRKEGQNVTLSCEQNLNHDAMYWYRQDPGQGLRLIYYSQIVNDFQKGDIAEGYSVSREKKESFPLTVTSAQKNPTAFYLCASSPVGVREKLFFGSGTQLSVL.

This chain joins TRBV5-8 and TRBJ1-5, with D unresolved. Germline V gene sequence: CDR1 SGHTS, CDR2 YDEGEE. V lost 4 bases to trimming and J lost 7 bases, with 12 bases between them. This CDR3 is 13 amino acids long. This CDR3 reads CASSAGGGQPQHF. DNA of the CDR3: TGTGCCAGCAGCGCCGGCGGAGGACAGCCCCAGCATTTT.

The rearrangement uses TRBV7-6 and TRBJ2-7, with 10 bases lining up with TRBD2. Trimming cost V 4 bases and J 4 bases; bases outside gene matches: 1. The CDR3 consists of 13 residues. Germline CDR1 SGHVS, CDR2 FNYEAQ. CDR3 coding DNA: TGTGCCAGCAGCTCGACTAGCGGGTACGAGCAGTACTTC. This encodes CASSSTSGYEQYF. Full variable domain (missing parts from reference TRBV7-6 and TRBJ2-7): GAGVSQSPRYKVTKRGQDVALRCDPISGHVSLYWYRQALGQGPEFLTYFNYEAQQDKSGLPNDRFSAERPEGSISTLTIQRTEQRDSAMYRCASSSTSGYEQYFGPGTRLTVT.

The rearrangement joins TRBV5-8 to TRBJ1-4; no clear D. Trimming left V 4 bases short and J 11 bases short, with 12 bases between. Germline V gives CDR1 SGHTS, CDR2 YDEGEE. The CDR3 consists of 12 residues. In DNA form, the CDR3 reads TGTGCCAGCAGCGTGACACAGTCCAAACTGTTTTTT. It translates to CASSVTQSKLFF.

The chain is built from TRBV6-5 and TRBJ2-3; the D gene is possibly TRBD1 (5 bases). Germline V gene lookup returns CDR1 MNHEY and CDR2 SVGAGI. CDR3 length equals 15 residues. V lost 5 bases and J lost 4, with 16 bases in between. CDR3 region: CASSLGYDSSDTQYF. As DNA, the CDR3 is TGTGCCAGCAGTCTCGGGTATGACAGCTCAGATACGCAGTATTTT.

The sample holds one count of this clone. The rearrangement uses TRBV5-1 and TRBJ2-5; a weak D match, TRBD2 (5 bases). Trimming pared 4 bases from V and 5 bases from J, leaving 18 bases between. This CDR3 has 15 residues. The germline CDR1 and CDR2 sequences are SGHRS and YFSETQ. The CDR3 nucleotides read TGCGCCAGCAGCCCGCTAGAGGGCACTATGGAGACCCAGTACTTC. This encodes CASSPLEGTMETQYF.